This entry lists 16 T cell receptor beta chains sequenced from one sample in a study of T cells in localized non-small cell lung cancer. Profiled with immunoSEQ multiplex PCR; TCRdb holds only in-frame clones, not every one. The sample carries approximately 25,000 clones, 90% recorded once. Sequenced material: peripheral blood, taken before any cancer treatment. The receptors stem from a woman aged 35 to 69 with stage I lung adenocarcinoma.

J is TRBJ2-7 and V is TRBV30; D remains unclear. The germline V and J ends were trimmed by 2 bases and 3 bases, with 11 bases remaining between them. Looked up from germline, CDR1 is GTSNPN and CDR2 is SVGIG (reference sequence). The CDR3 covers 13 residues. CDR3 DNA sequence: TGTGCCTGGAGTCCGAACCCTCTCTACGAGCAGTACTTC. This translates into CAWSPNPLYEQYF.

The chain recombines TRBV5-4 with TRBJ2-5; no definite D call. The V and J ends lost 3 bases and 3 bases respectively, with 12 bases between them. The CDR3 has 14 residues. Germline assignment: CDR1 SGHNT and CDR2 YYREEE (reference sequence). The CDR3 nucleotides are TGTGCCAGCAGCTCGTACACGGGCAAAGAGACCCAGTACTTC. It encodes CASSSYTGKETQYF.

V and J are TRBV5-6 and TRBJ2-7; the match to TRBD2 covers 8 bases. The CDR3 is made up of 15 amino acids. J gave up 3 bases and V 5 bases, and 10 bases lay outside the gene matches. The germline V gene has CDR1 SGHDT and CDR2 YYEEEE. CDR3 bases: TGTGCCAGCAGGCGGGGGTTAAGCGGGAGCTACGAGCAGTACTTC. Its protein product is CASRRGLSGSYEQYF.

The chain links TRBV7-9 to TRBJ2-1; TRBD1 agrees at 9 bases. Germline CDR1 and CDR2: SEHNR and FQNEAQ (reference sequence). With V trimmed by 2 bases and J by 4 bases, 6 bases remained unmatched. CDR3 size: 16 residues. The CDR3 is CASSLSGTGRYNEQFF. The DNA for the CDR3 is TGTGCCAGCAGCTTAAGTGGGACAGGGAGGTACAATGAGCAGTTCTTC.

The table lists this clone with a count of one. V is TRBV5-1 and J is TRBJ1-1; D unclear. V was clipped by 0 bases and J by 2 bases, with 5 bases between them. Germline V gene data show CDR1 as SGHRS and CDR2 as YFSETQ. The CDR3 covers 13 residues. CDR3: CASSLVDNTEAFF. As DNA, the CDR3 is TGCGCCAGCAGCTTGGTGGATAACACTGAAGCTTTCTTT.

This CDR3 reads CASSITRQGKNTQYF. The DNA of the CDR3 is TGTGCCAGTAGTATCACCCGACAGGGAAAGAATACGCAGTATTTT. The V gene is TRBV19, the J gene TRBJ2-3; 7 nucleotides align to TRBD1. This CDR3 comprises 15 residues. Germline V gives CDR1 LNHDA, CDR2 SQIVND (reference sequence). V gave up 3 bases and J gave up 7 bases; unmatched junction bases: 10.

The V gene is TRBV5-6, the J gene TRBJ2-5; 7 positions agree with TRBD2. Germline CDR1 SGHDT, CDR2 YYEEEE. The ends lost 3 bases at V and 2 bases at J; junction bases unmatched: 4. The CDR3 totals 14 residues. CDR3 protein: CASSSGLVQETQYF. CDR3 nucleotides: TGTGCCAGCAGCTCCGGACTAGTTCAAGAGACCCAGTACTTC.

J is TRBJ1-1 and V is TRBV28, with 7 bases identical to TRBD1. CDR1 and CDR2 from the germline V gene are MDHEN and SYDVKM. The V segment lost 6 bases and the J segment 6 bases; nucleotides outside the gene matches: 10. The CDR3 is 14 residues long. The CDR3 region has the DNA TGTGCCAGCAGCCGACAGGGTAATAACCCTGAAGCTTTCTTT. It codes for CASSRQGNNPEAFF.

This rearrangement joins TRBV6-6 to TRBJ1-1; 7 nucleotides match TRBD1. The CDR3 runs to 15 residues. Germline V gene sequence: CDR1 MNHNY, CDR2 SVGAGI (reference sequence). With 6 bases clipped from V and 6 bases from J, the junction kept 13 bases outside the gene matches. Written as DNA, the CDR3 is TGTGCCAGCAGCGTCCAGAGGGGGCCCTGGGCTGAAGCTTTCTTT. Translation gives CASSVQRGPWAEAFF.

The gene calls are TRBV28 and TRBJ1-3, with D unclear. The CDR3 sequence is 12 residues long. The germline CDR1 and CDR2 sequences are MDHEN and SYDVKM. V lost 3 bases and J 4 bases, leaving 4 bases between the germline ends. This CDR3 reads CASSLRGNTIYF. In nucleotides, the CDR3 is TGTGCCAGCAGTTTGAGAGGAAACACCATATATTTT.

The gene calls are TRBV11-2 and TRBJ2-1; 9 bases line up with TRBD2. Germline CDR1 is SGHAT and CDR2 is FQNNGV. The CDR3 consists of 16 residues. After removal of 2 bases from V and 8 bases from J, the junction contained 10 bases not matched to a gene. The CDR3 loop reads CASSLSASGIIHEQFF. The CDR3 DNA follows: TGTGCCAGCAGCTTATCTGCTAGCGGGATTATCCATGAGCAGTTCTTC.

This clone was seen once. The chain carries TRBV5-1 and TRBJ1-1; D might be TRBD1 (6 bases). This CDR3 comprises 15 residues. CDR1 and CDR2 (germline): SGHRS, YFSETQ. V lost 4 bases, J lost 5 bases, and 18 bases lay in between. CDR3 DNA sequence: TGCGCCAGCAGCAGATGGTCAGGGGAGGAGACTGAAGCTTTCTTT. This codes for CASSRWSGEETEAFF.

The chain couples TRBV2 to TRBJ2-5; the match to TRBD2 covers 13 bases. With V trimmed by 6 bases and J by 3 bases, 4 bases remained unmatched. CDR1 is SNHLY and CDR2 is FYNNEI in the germline V gene. The CDR3 loop spans 15 amino acids. The CDR3 nucleotides read TGTGCCAGCAGACCCGGGACTAGCGGGAAAGAGACCCAGTACTTC. Amino acid sequence: CASRPGTSGKETQYF. Full variable domain (remainder filled in from reference TRBV2 and TRBJ2-5): EPEVTQTPSHQVTQMGQEVILRCVPISNHLYFYWYRQILGQKVEFLVSFYNNEISEKSEIFDDQFSVERPDGSNFTLKIRSTKLEDSAMYFCASRPGTSGKETQYFGPGTRLLVL.

V usage is TRBV6-1 and J usage is TRBJ1-1, with D possibly matching TRBD1 (5 bases). The CDR3 length is 11 residues. Germline V gives CDR1 MNHNS, CDR2 SASEGT. V was clipped by 3 bases and J by 8 bases, with 7 bases between them. The CDR3 region is CASSEGGEAFF. DNA for the CDR3: TGTGCCAGCAGTGAGGGGGGAGAAGCTTTCTTT.

The chain has TRBV4-1 and TRBJ2-7, with D perhaps matching TRBD1 or TRBD2 (5 bases each). Germline CDR1 reads MGHRA; CDR2 reads YSYEKL. The CDR3 runs to 14 residues. Trimming removed 4 bases from V and 1 base from J, with 11 bases in between. The CDR3 loop reads CASSLRDESYEQYF. CDR3 nucleotide sequence: TGCGCCAGCAGCCTCCGGGACGAATCCTACGAGCAGTACTTC.

The table lists this clone with a count of one. This sequence joins TRBV28 and TRBJ1-5; 7 nucleotides agree with TRBD1. V shed 6 bases, J shed 0 bases, and the junction held 11 bases outside the gene matches. CDR1 and CDR2 (germline): MDHEN, SYDVKM. This CDR3 is built from 17 residues. The CDR3 DNA reads as TGTGCCAGCAGGCCCGACAGGGCAACTCTTAGCAATCAGCCCCAGCATTTT. It specifies CASRPDRATLSNQPQHF.